The 11 T cell receptor beta chains below all came from one sample that was sequenced in a study of blood T cell repertoires in COVID-19. Sequenced by immunoSEQ multiplex PCR; TCRdb stores in-frame clones only, minus some. The sample has 300,000 to 450,000 clones; roughly 90% are singletons. The sequenced material came from peripheral blood. The receptors derive from a woman aged 60 to 75 with COVID-19, enrolled during active disease.

V and J are TRBV28 and TRBJ1-3; tentatively, D is TRBD1 (5 bases). Germline values: CDR1 MDHEN, CDR2 SYDVKM. Trimming took off 8 bases at V and 2 bases at J, with 16 bases between the two ends. This CDR3 spans 15 amino acids. The CDR3 sequence is CASGSRVRTGNTIYF. CDR3 nucleotide sequence: TGTGCCAGCGGGTCCAGGGTAAGAACTGGAAACACCATATATTTT.

The chain recombines TRBV7-6 with TRBJ1-1; D possibly corresponds to TRBD1 (6 bases). V dropped 5 bases and J dropped 1 base, with 8 bases sitting between them. This CDR3 spans 13 amino acids. The germline V gene has CDR1 SGHVS and CDR2 FNYEAQ. The CDR3 spells CASSRQENTEAFF. In DNA, the CDR3 is TGTGCCAGCAGCCGACAGGAGAACACTGAAGCTTTCTTT.

The V and J genes are TRBV29-1 and TRBJ2-3, with a possible D match to TRBD2 (5 bases). The CDR3 runs 15 residues. Germline V gene sequence: CDR1 SQVTM, CDR2 ANQGSEA. The V gene lost 6 bases and the J gene lost 4 bases, with 20 bases spanning the gap. CDR3 nucleotide sequence: TGCAGCGTGCCCAGAGAGGAGTGGAGGCCAGATACGCAGTATTTT. This codes for CSVPREEWRPDTQYF.

The rearrangement links TRBV5-1 to TRBJ1-1; D unresolved. The CDR3 runs to 15 residues. Germline CDR1 is SGHRS and CDR2 is YFSETQ. V was pared by 0 bases and J by 1 base, with 10 bases between. The CDR3 spells CASSLDLRGNTEAFF. The CDR3 coding sequence is TGCGCCAGCAGCTTGGATTTACGGGGGAACACTGAAGCTTTCTTT.

The count of this clone is one. The V call is TRBV7-2, the J call TRBJ2-1, with 7 bases fitting TRBD1. CDR1 SGHTA and CDR2 FQGNSA come from the germline V gene. This CDR3 is 15 amino acids long. The V gene end was trimmed by 6 bases and the J gene end by 5 bases; junction bases not matched to a gene: 10. The CDR3: CASSSPGQPNNEQFF. The CDR3 bases are TGTGCCAGCAGTTCCCCGGGACAGCCTAACAATGAGCAGTTCTTC.

The chain carries TRBV18 and TRBJ1-1; D is possibly TRBD1 (6 bases). V was cut by 4 bases and J by 1 base, with 16 bases left in between. Germline V gene lookup returns CDR1 KGHSH and CDR2 LQKENI. The CDR3 loop spans 16 amino acids. In DNA form, the CDR3 reads TGTGCCAGCTCACTGATTCCGGGACACCCGAACACTGAAGCTTTCTTT. It yields the protein CASSLIPGHPNTEAFF.

This chain links TRBV10-3 with TRBJ1-5; 10 bases agree with TRBD1. Looked up from germline, CDR1 is ENHRY and CDR2 is SYGVKD. The CDR3 covers 15 residues. V was clipped by 3 bases and J by 5 bases; unmatched bases: 4. The CDR3 loop reads CAISDPTGGDQPQHF. The DNA of the CDR3 is TGTGCCATCAGTGACCCGACAGGGGGCGATCAGCCCCAGCATTTT.

V is TRBV19 and J is TRBJ2-7; TRBD2 is a possible D gene (6 bases). CDR3 length: 13 residues. Looked up from germline, CDR1 is LNHDA and CDR2 is SQIVND (reference sequence). The germline V and J ends were trimmed by 3 bases and 3 bases, with 9 bases remaining between them. The DNA of the CDR3 is TGTGCCAGTAGTATGTTCGGGGGCTACGAGCAGTACTTC. It yields the protein CASSMFGGYEQYF.

This sequence joins TRBV19 and TRBJ1-1; D gene unclear. The CDR3 spans 15 residues. Trimming pared 7 bases from V and 0 bases from J, leaving 15 bases between. Germline values: CDR1 LNHDA, CDR2 SQIVND (reference sequence). The CDR3 sequence: CASIRGGGMNTEAFF. The CDR3 nucleotides read TGTGCCAGTATCCGAGGCGGCGGGATGAACACTGAAGCTTTCTTT.

The chain recombines TRBV30 with TRBJ2-3, with 11 positions matching TRBD2. J gave up 1 base and V 4 bases, and 4 bases lay outside the gene matches. In germline, CDR1 is GTSNPN, CDR2 SVGIG (reference sequence). This CDR3 contains 15 residues. The CDR3 DNA reads TGTGCCTGGACCTCACTAGCGGGGGGCACAGATACGCAGTATTTT. This gives the protein CAWTSLAGGTDTQYF.

This clone was detected only once. This chain links TRBV2 with TRBJ2-7; TRBD1 matches 9 bases. CDR3 length: 14 amino acids. Germline assignment: CDR1 SNHLY and CDR2 FYNNEI. J lost 5 bases, V lost 6 bases, and 8 bases had no gene match. The CDR3 region is CASRPSGQGHEQYF. The CDR3 region has the DNA TGTGCCAGCAGACCCTCGGGACAGGGCCACGAGCAGTACTTC.